This T cell receptor (beta chain) was identified in a study of Graves' ophthalmopathy and Graves' hyperthyroidism. Whole-study findings and limits: Most expanded clonotypes in thyroid above 0.001 frequency also showed up in blood.

In its sample, this clonotype was seen many times. Antigen unknown. By definition, stable hyperthyroidism involved no ophthalmopathy within 18 months of follow-up. Diagnoses were established from clinical symptoms, serum thyroxine, TRAb, thyroid ultrasound and orbital computed tomography. The length of the CDR3 is 15 residues. Trimming at V came to 4 bases and at J to 3 bases, leaving 7 bases not matched to a gene. Germline V gene lookup returns CDR1 PRHDT and CDR2 FYEKMQ (reference sequence). As the template, RNA transcripts were used to amplify TCR beta CDR3 regions. RT-PCR with HTBI primers came first, then second-round multiplex PCR. TCRdb reprocessed the multiplex PCR reads with MiXCR, giving one entry per CDR3 protein. The data hold about 380,000 distinct CDR3 sequences, with 15% observed a single time.

This TCR derives from a woman between 18 and 30 years old with stable Graves' hyperthyroidism. The chain carries TRBV13 and TRBJ2-5, with TRBD2 identical over 8 bases. Sequencing was performed on peripheral blood. The CDR3 is CASSWGGGYKETQYF. Written as DNA, the CDR3 is TGTGCCAGCAGCTGGGGCGGGGGGTACAAAGAGACCCAGTACTTC.